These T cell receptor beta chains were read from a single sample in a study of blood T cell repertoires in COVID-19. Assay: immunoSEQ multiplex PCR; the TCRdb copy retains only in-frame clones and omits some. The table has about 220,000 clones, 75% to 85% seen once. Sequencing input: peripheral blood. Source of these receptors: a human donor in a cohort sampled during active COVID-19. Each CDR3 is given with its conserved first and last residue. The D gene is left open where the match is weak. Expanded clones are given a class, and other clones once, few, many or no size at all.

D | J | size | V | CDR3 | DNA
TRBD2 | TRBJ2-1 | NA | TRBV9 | CASSYDAGGYEQFF | TGTGCCAGCAGCTACGACGCGGGGGGCTATGAGCAGTTCTTC
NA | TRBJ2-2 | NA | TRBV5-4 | CASSLDTGTGELFF | TGTGCCAGCAGCTTGGATACGGGCACCGGGGAGCTGTTTTTT
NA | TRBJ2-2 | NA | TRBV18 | CASSTGVPSTYTGELFF | TGTGCCAGCTCTACGGGGGTTCCCTCGACATACACCGGGGAGCTGTTTTTT
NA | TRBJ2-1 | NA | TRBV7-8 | CASSLAHSAGNEQFF | TGTGCCAGCAGCTTAGCCCATAGTGCAGGGAATGAGCAGTTCTTC
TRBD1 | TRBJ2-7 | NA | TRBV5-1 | CASHRGDSYEQYF | TGCGCCTCCCACAGGGGGGACTCTTACGAGCAGTACTTC
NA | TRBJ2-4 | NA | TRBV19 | CASSSGDRNIQYF | TGTGCCAGTTCCTCAGGGGATCGAAACATTCAGTACTTC
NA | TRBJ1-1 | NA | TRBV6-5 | CASSYRWGHTEAFF | TGTGCCAGCAGTTACCGGTGGGGGCACACTGAAGCTTTCTTT
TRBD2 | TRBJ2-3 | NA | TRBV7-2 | CASSVTSGSRKGDTQYF | TGTGCCAGCAGCGTTACTAGCGGGAGTAGGAAGGGAGATACGCAGTATTTT
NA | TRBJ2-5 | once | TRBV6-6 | CASSPRRGETQYF | TGTGCCAGCAGTCCCCGGAGGGGAGAGACCCAGTACTTC
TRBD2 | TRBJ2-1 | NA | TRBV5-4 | CASSIRTSGTNEQFF | TGTGCCAGCAGCATTCGGACTAGCGGGACAAATGAGCAGTTCTTC
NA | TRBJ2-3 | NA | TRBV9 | CASSVGAWESTDTQYF | TGTGCCAGCAGCGTAGGGGCTTGGGAGAGCACAGATACGCAGTATTTT
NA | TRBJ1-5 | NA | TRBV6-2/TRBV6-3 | CASSYFKPGASNQPQHF | TGTGCCAGCAGTTACTTCAAGCCAGGGGCCTCCAATCAGCCCCAGCATTTT
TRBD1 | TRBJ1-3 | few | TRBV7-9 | CASSAGTGPGNTIYF | TGTGCCAGCAGCGCCGGGACAGGACCTGGAAACACCATATATTTT
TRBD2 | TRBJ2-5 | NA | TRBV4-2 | CASSQLTSGIAGVRETQYF | TGTGCCAGCAGCCAACTCACGTCGGGAATAGCGGGAGTGAGAGAGACCCAGTACTTC
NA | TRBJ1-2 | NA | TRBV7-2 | CASSPRNARGYGYTF | TGTGCCAGCAGCCCGAGGAACGCTCGGGGCTATGGCTACACCTTC
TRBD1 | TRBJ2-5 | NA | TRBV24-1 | CATGRATGAQETQYF | TGTGCCACCGGAAGGGCTACAGGGGCCCAGGAGACCCAGTACTTC
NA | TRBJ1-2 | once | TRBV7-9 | CASSLTEGSRGYTF | TGTGCCAGCAGCTTAACGGAGGGGTCTCGCGGCTACACCTTC
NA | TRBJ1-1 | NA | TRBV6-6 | CASSYFGSLNTEAFF | TGTGCCAGCAGTTACTTCGGGAGCCTGAACACTGAAGCTTTCTTT
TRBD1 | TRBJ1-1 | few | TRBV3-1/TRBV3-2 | CASSQTGGDEAFF | TGTGCCAGCAGCCAGACAGGGGGAGATGAAGCTTTCTTT
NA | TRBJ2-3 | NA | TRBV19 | CASSGRQVDTDTQYF | TGTGCCAGTAGTGGGAGACAGGTAGACACAGATACGCAGTATTTT
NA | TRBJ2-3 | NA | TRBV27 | CASSLWGGRGTDTQYF | TGTGCCAGCAGTTTATGGGGGGGCAGGGGCACAGATACGCAGTATTTT
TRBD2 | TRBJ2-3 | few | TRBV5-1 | CASSSSGGGDTQYF | TGCGCCAGCAGCTCTAGCGGGGGAGGAGATACGCAGTATTTT
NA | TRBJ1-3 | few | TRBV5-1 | CASSLAEGAGNTIYF | TGCGCCAGCAGCTTGGCCGAAGGGGCTGGAAACACCATATATTTT
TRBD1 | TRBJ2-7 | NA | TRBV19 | CASRRQGSSYEQYF | TGTGCCAGTAGGCGACAGGGGAGTTCCTACGAGCAGTACTTC
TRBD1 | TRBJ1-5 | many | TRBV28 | CASTILDRSNQPQHF | TGTGCCAGTACAATCTTGGACAGGAGCAATCAGCCCCAGCATTTT
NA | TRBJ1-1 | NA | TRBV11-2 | CASSFVAEAFF | TGTGCCAGCAGCTTTGTCGCTGAAGCTTTCTTT
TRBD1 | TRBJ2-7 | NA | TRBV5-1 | CASSPGQGLIEQYF | TGCGCCAGCAGCCCAGGACAGGGTTTAATCGAGCAGTACTTC
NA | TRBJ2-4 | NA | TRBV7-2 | CASSTPLRTALAKNIQYF | TGTGCCAGCAGCACCCCCCTCCGGACAGCCCTAGCCAAAAACATTCAGTACTTC
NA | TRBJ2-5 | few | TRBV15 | CATSKGGIQTQYF | TGTGCCACCAGCAAAGGAGGGATACAGACCCAGTACTTC
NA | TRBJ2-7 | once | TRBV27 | CASSPPGRQYF | TGTGCCAGCAGTCCTCCCGGGAGGCAGTACTTC
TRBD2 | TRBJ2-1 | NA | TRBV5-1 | CASSGTSGNRNEQFF | TGCGCCAGCAGTGGGACTAGCGGGAATCGTAATGAGCAGTTCTTC
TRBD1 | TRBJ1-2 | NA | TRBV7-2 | CASSLDATGGFGYTF | TGTGCCAGCAGCCTAGACGCGACAGGGGGCTTTGGCTACACCTTC
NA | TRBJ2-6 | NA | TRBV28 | CASRTPGVSGANVLTF | TGTGCCAGCAGAACACCGGGGGTGAGTGGGGCCAACGTCCTGACTTTC
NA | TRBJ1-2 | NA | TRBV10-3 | CAISVGGNRDDGYTF | TGTGCCATCAGTGTAGGGGGAAACAGGGATGACGGCTACACCTTC
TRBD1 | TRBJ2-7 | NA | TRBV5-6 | CASSFQGAVYEQYF | TGTGCCAGCAGCTTTCAGGGGGCAGTCTACGAGCAGTACTTC
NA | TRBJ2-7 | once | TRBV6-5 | CASLLRGTYEQYF | TGTGCCAGCCTCTTACGAGGTACCTACGAGCAGTACTTC
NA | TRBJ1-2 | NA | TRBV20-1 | CSASLQGGYGYTF | TGCAGTGCTAGTCTACAGGGTGGCTATGGCTACACCTTC
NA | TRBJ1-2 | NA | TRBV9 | CASSVSASSYTF | TGTGCCAGCAGCGTATCAGCTAGTAGCTACACCTTC
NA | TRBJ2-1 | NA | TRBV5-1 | CASSLAGGASLF | TGCGCCAGCAGCTTGGCCGGAGGGGCCAGTCTCTTC
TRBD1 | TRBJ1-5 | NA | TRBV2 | CAGNQGARQPQHF | TGTGCCGGAAACCAGGGGGCAAGGCAGCCCCAGCATTTT
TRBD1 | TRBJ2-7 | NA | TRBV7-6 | CASSSEDRDSYEQYF | TGTGCCAGCAGCTCAGAAGACAGGGACTCCTACGAGCAGTACTTC
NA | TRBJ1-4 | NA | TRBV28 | CASSLWAGRATNEKLFF | TGTGCCAGCAGTTTATGGGCAGGCAGAGCAACTAATGAAAAACTGTTTTTT
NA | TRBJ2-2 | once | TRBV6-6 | CASSPRRDTGELFF | TGTGCCAGCAGCCCGAGGAGGGACACCGGGGAGCTGTTTTTT
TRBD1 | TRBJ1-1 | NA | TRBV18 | CASSPGTANTEAFF | TGTGCCAGCTCACCCGGGACAGCGAACACTGAAGCTTTCTTT
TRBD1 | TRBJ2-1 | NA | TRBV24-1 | CATMRDSHNNEQFF | TGTGCCACCATGAGGGACAGCCACAACAATGAGCAGTTCTTC
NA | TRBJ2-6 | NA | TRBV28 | CASREEAGANVLTF | TGTGCCAGCCGTGAGGAGGCCGGGGCCAACGTCCTGACTTTC
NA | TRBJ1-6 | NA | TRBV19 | CASSIYWSGESPLHF | TGTGCCAGTAGTATATATTGGTCCGGAGAGTCACCCCTCCACTTT
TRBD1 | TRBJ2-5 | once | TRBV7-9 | CASSPQPRTGLQETQYF | TGTGCCAGCAGCCCTCAGCCAAGGACAGGGCTCCAAGAGACCCAGTACTTC
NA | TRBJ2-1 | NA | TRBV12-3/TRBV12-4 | CASSSQVYNEQFF | TGTGCCAGCAGTTCACAGGTTTACAATGAGCAGTTCTTC
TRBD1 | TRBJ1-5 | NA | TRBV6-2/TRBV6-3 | CASNPNLGTGGSNQPQHF | TGTGCCAGCAACCCTAACCTCGGGACAGGGGGTTCGAATCAGCCCCAGCATTTT
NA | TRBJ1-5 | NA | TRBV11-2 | CASSWGVRGPQHF | TGTGCCAGCAGCTGGGGTGTCAGGGGGCCCCAGCATTTT
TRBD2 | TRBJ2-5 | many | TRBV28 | CASSFKASGRTQYF | TGTGCCAGCAGTTTTAAAGCTAGCGGACGGACCCAGTACTTC
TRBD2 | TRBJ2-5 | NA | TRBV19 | CASSPGLGLWGQETQYF | TGTGCCAGTAGTCCGGGACTAGGGTTGTGGGGCCAAGAGACCCAGTACTTC